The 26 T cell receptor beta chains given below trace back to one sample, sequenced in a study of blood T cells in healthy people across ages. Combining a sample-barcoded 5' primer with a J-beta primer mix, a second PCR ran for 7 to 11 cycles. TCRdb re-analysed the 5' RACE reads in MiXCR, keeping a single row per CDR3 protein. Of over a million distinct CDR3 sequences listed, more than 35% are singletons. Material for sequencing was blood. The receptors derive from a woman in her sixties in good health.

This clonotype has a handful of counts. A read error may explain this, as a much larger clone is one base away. The CDR3 bases are TGTGCCAGCAGTAAAAAAGAGACCCAGTACTTC. Protein: CASSKKETQYF. This chain joins TRBV12-3 or TRBV12-4 and TRBJ2-5; D gene uncertain. This CDR3 contains 11 residues. V lost 5 bases and J 3 bases, leaving 4 bases between the germline ends.

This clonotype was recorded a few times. The CDR3 DNA reads as TGTGCCAGCAGTTCCGAAGGGGGGGCTAATGAAAAACTGTTTTTT. Amino acids: CASSSEGGANEKLFF. The chain uses TRBV27 and TRBJ1-4; tentative D call: TRBD1 (6 bases). The ends were cut back, 4 bases at V and 3 bases at J, with 12 bases in the middle. The CDR3 extends over 15 amino acids. CDR1 is MNHEY and CDR2 is SMNVEV in the germline V gene (reference sequence).

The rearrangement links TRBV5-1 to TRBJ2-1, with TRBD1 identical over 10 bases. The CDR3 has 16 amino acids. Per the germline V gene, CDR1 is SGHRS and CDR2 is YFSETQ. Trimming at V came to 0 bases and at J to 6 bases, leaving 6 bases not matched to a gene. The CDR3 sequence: CASSLEDRGGGNEQFF. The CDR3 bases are TGCGCCAGCAGCTTGGAGGACAGGGGGGGAGGCAATGAGCAGTTCTTC.

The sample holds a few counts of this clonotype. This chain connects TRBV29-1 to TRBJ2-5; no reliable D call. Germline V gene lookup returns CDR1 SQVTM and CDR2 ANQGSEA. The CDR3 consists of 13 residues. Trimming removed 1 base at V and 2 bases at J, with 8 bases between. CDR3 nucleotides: TGCAGCGTTGAAGGGGCTAGTCAAGAGACCCAGTACTTC. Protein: CSVEGASQETQYF.

DNA for the CDR3: TGTGCCAGCAGCTCCTCCAGCGGACGGACCCGGGAAGAGACCCAGTACTTC. This gives the protein CASSSSSGRTREETQYF. The chain carries TRBV11-1 and TRBJ2-5, with a weak D call TRBD2 (5 bases). CDR1 SGHAT and CDR2 FQDESV come from the germline V gene (reference sequence). V lost 4 bases to trimming and J lost 3 bases, with 21 bases between them. The CDR3 has 17 amino acids.

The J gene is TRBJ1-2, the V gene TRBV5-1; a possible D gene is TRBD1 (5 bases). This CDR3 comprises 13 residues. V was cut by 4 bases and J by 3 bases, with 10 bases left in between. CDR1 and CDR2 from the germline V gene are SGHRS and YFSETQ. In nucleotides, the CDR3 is TGCGCCAGCAGCCTGGACACCTACTATGGCTACACCTTC. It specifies CASSLDTYYGYTF.

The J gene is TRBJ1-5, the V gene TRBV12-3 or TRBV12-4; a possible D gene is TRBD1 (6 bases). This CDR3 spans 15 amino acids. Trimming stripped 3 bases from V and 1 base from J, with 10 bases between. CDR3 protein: CASSFMGASNQPQHF. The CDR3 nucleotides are TGTGCCAGCAGTTTTATGGGGGCGAGCAATCAGCCCCAGCATTTT.

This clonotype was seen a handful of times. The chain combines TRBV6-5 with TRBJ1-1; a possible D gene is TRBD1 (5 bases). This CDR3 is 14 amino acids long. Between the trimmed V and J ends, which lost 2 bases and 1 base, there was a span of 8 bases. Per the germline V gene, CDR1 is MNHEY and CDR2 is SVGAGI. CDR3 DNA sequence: TGTGCCAGCAGTTACGGTGACAGGAACACTGAAGCTTTCTTT. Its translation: CASSYGDRNTEAFF.

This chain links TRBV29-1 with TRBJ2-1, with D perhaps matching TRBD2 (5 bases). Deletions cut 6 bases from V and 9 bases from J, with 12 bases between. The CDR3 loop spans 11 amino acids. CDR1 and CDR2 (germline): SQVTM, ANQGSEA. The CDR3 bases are TGCAGCGTAAGAGGGATAGGTGAGCAGTTCTTC. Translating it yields CSVRGIGEQFF.

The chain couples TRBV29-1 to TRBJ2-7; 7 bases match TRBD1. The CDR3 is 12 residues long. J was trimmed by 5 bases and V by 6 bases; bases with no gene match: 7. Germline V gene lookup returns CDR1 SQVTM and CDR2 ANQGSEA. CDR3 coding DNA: TGCAGCGTCGCGACAGGGATCGACGAGCAGTACTTC. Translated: CSVATGIDEQYF.

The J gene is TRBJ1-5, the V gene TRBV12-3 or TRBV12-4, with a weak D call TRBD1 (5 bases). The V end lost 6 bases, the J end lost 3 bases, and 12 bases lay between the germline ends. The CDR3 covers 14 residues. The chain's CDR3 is CASRGPRDNQPQHF. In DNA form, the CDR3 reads TGTGCCAGCAGGGGACCTCGGGACAATCAGCCCCAGCATTTT.

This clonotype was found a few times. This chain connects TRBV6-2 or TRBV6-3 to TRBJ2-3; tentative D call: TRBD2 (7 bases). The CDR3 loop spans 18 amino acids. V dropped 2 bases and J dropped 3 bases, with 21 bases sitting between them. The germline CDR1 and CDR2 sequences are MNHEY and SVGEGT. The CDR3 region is CASSYDFEGGPWTDTQYF. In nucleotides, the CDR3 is TGTGCCAGCAGTTACGATTTTGAGGGGGGGCCCTGGACAGATACGCAGTATTTT.

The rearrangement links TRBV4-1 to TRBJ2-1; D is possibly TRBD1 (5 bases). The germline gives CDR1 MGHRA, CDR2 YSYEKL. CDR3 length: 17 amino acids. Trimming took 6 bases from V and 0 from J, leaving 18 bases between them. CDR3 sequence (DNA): TGCGCCAGCAGTCCACGACATGGACAAAGCTCCTACAATGAGCAGTTCTTC. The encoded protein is CASSPRHGQSSYNEQFF.

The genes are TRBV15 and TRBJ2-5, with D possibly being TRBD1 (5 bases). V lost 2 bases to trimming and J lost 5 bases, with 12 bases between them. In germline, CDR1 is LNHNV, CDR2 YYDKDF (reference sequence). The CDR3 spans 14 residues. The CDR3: CATSRRRVGETQYF. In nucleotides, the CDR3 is TGTGCCACCAGCAGACGCAGGGTGGGGGAGACCCAGTACTTC.

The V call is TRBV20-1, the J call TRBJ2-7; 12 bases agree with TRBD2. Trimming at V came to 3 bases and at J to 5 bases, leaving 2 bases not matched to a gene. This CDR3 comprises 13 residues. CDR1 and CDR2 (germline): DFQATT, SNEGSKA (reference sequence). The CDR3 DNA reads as TGCAGTGCTAGCCGACTAGCGGGGGACGAGCAGTACTTC. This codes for CSASRLAGDEQYF.

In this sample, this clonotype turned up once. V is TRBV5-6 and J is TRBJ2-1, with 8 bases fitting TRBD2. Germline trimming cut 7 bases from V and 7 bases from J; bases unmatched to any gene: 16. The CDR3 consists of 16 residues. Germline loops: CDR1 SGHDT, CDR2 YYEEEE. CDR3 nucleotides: TGTGCCAGCGGCTCTTTGGCGGGGGGTACCCAGAATGAGCAGTTCTTC. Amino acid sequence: CASGSLAGGTQNEQFF.

In DNA form, the CDR3 reads TGTGCCAGCAGTGATTGGCGGAACTCTTACAATGAGCAGTTCTTC. Translated, it gives CASSDWRNSYNEQFF. The chain recombines TRBV6-1 with TRBJ2-1; no clear D. Germline CDR1 reads MNHNS; CDR2 reads SASEGT. Trimming removed 3 bases at V and 4 bases at J, with 13 bases between. The CDR3 extends over 15 amino acids.

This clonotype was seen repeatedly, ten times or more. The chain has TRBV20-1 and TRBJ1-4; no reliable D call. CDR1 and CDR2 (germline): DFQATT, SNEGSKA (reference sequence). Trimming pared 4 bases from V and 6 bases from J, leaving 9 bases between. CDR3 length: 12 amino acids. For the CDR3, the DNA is TGCAGTGCTACGAAGGAGGATGAAAAACTGTTTTTT. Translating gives CSATKEDEKLFF.

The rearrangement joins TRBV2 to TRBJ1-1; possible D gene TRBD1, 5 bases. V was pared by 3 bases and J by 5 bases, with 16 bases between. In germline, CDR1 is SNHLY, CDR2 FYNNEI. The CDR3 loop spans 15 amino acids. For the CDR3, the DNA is TGTGCCAGCAGTGAGTCGGACTTCGGGGGGACTGAAGCTTTCTTT. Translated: CASSESDFGGTEAFF. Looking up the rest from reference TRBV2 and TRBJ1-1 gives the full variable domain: EPEVTQTPSHQVTQMGQEVILRCVPISNHLYFYWYRQILGQKVEFLVSFYNNEISEKSEIFDDQFSVERPDGSNFTLKIRSTKLEDSAMYFCASSESDFGGTEAFFGQGTRLTVV.

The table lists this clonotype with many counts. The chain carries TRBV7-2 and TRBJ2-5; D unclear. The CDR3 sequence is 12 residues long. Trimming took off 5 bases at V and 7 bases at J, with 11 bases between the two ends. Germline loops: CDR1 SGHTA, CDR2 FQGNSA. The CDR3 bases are TGTGCCAGCAGCCCTGGGTCTCTGACCCAGTACTTC. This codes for CASSPGSLTQYF.

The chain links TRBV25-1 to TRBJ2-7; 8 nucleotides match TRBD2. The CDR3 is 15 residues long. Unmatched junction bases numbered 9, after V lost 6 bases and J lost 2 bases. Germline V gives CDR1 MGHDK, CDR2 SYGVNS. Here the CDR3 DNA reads TGTGCCAGCAGCCGCGGGGGGTTGGAGGCCTACGAGCAGTACTTC. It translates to CASSRGGLEAYEQYF.

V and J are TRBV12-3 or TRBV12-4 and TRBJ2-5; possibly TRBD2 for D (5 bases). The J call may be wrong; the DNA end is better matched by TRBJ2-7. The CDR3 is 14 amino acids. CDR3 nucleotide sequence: TGTGCCAGCAGTGTACTCCCGGGAAAGAGCGAGCAGTACTTC. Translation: CASSVLPGKSEQYF.

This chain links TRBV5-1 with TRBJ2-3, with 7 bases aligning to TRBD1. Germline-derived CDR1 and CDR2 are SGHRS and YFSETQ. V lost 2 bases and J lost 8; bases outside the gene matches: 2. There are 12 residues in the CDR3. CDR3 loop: CASSLQGRTQYF. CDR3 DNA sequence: TGCGCCAGCAGCTTACAGGGGCGTACGCAGTATTTT.

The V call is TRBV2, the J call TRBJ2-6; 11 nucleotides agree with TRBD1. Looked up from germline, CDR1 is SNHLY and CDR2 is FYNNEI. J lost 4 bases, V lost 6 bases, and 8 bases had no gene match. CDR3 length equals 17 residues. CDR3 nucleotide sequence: TGTGCCAGCAGACCGGGACAGGGGGTATCGGGGGCCAACGTCCTGACTTTC. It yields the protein CASRPGQGVSGANVLTF.

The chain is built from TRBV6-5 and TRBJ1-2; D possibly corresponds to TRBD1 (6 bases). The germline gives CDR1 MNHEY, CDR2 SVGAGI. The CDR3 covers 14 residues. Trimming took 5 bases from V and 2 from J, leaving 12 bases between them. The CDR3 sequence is CASSKLGANYGYTF. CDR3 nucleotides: TGTGCCAGCAGTAAACTGGGGGCGAACTATGGCTACACCTTC.

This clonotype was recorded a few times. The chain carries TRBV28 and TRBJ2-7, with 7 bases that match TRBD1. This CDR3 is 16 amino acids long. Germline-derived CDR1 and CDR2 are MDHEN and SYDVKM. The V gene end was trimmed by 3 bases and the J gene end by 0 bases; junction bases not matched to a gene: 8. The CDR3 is CASSFIPTGTSYEQYF. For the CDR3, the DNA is TGTGCCAGCAGTTTTATACCGACAGGGACCTCCTACGAGCAGTACTTC.